These T cell receptor beta chains were read from a single sample in a study of blood T cell repertoires in COVID-19. The assay was immunoSEQ multiplex PCR, and TCRdb's table has in-frame clones only and misses some. Of 250,000 to 300,000 clones in the sample, 85% to 90% were seen once. Sequenced sample: PBMCs or T cells enriched from blood (not recorded which). The source of these receptors is a woman aged 55-69 years in a cohort exposed to, infected with or recovered from COVID-19 (not recorded which). Each CDR3 is given without its conserved first and last residue. Fields, in order: J gene, V gene, CDR3 protein.

TRBJ1-2 | TRBV27 | ASTTTGGVGGYT
TRBJ1-1 | TRBV18 | ASSPPSLNTEAF
TRBJ2-1 | TRBV30 | ARKDRNYNEQF
TRBJ1-1 | TRBV5-1 | ASSLAPASTEAF
TRBJ2-7 | TRBV11-2 | ASSALAGGPGGQY
TRBJ1-5 | TRBV28 | ASSLSLSGGRGNQPQH
TRBJ2-1 | TRBV7-9 | ASSWGQGLAGPYNEQF
TRBJ1-2 | TRBV24-1 | ATSDGDSARAYYGYT
TRBJ1-4 | TRBV28 | ASSKQGGGGKLF
TRBJ1-2 | TRBV28 | AGAGRGYGYT
TRBJ2-7 | TRBV18 | ASSPSVNPNYEQY
TRBJ2-4 | TRBV4-1 | ASSHVLLAKNIQY
TRBJ2-1 | TRBV11-2 | ASSLTSGSLGEQF
TRBJ1-5 | TRBV9 | ASSRTGAGQPQH
TRBJ2-1 | TRBV28 | ASSLSSGATNNEQF
TRBJ2-1 | TRBV7-3 | ASSSGQGLKQF
TRBJ2-7 | TRBV7-8 | ASSLGLVYEQY
TRBJ2-7 | TRBV23-1 | ASSQSQGMEDEQY
TRBJ2-7 | TRBV7-2 | ATGLAGVGEQY
TRBJ2-2 | TRBV15 | ATRRLADNTGELF
TRBJ2-1 | TRBV3-1/TRBV3-2 | ASSQEGSGIYNEQF
TRBJ2-1 | TRBV10-1 | ASAAGGTNNEQF
TRBJ1-6 | TRBV7-9 | ASSSDRGNSPLH
TRBJ2-1 | TRBV30 | AWSVRAGAGNEQF
TRBJ2-2 | TRBV4-2 | ASSQESRVGTGELF
TRBJ2-7 | TRBV14 | ASSHKENEQY